This TCR beta chain was profiled in a study of beta chain features in type 1 diabetes. The study, taken as a whole, reports: Among all four CD4+ subsets, Type 1 diabetes patients had TCRB CDR3s that were moderately but significantly shorter.

Details on this clone: Its antigen is unknown.

This CDR3 comprises 16 residues. From germline, CDR1 is SGHTA and CDR2 FQGNSA. The V segment lost 3 bases and the J segment 8 bases; nucleotides outside the gene matches: 15. Reverse transcription of all isolated RNA meant that expressed TCRB transcripts were sequenced. Using immunoSEQ multiplex PCR, the repertoire was profiled, and TCRdb retains in-frame clones only, with some absent. The table shows some 350,000 clones, with over 8.5% occurring only once. The chain joins TRBV7-2 to TRBJ1-2; 7 bases fit TRBD1. Sequenced: central memory CD4+ T cells from blood. The TCR was taken from a young man with type 1 diabetes. The CDR3 DNA sequence: TGTGCCAGCAGCTTCGATCCGGGACAGAGGTTGGTCGGCTACACCTTC. Its protein product is CASSFDPGQRLVGYTF.